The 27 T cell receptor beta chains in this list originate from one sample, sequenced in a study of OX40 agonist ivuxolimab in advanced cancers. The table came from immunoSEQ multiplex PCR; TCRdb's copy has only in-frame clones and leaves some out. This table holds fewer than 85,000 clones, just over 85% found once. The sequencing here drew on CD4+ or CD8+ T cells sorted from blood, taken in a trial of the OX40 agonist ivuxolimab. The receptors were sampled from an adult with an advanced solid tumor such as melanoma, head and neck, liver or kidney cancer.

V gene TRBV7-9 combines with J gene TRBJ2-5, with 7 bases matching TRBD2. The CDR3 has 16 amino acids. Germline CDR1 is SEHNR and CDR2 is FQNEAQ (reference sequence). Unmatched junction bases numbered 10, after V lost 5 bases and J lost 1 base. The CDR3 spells CASSAPRASGQETQYF. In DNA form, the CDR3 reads TGTGCCAGCAGCGCCCCGCGGGCTAGCGGCCAAGAGACCCAGTACTTC.

CDR3 region: CSARTGELFF. Written as DNA, the CDR3 is TGCAGCGCTCGGACCGGGGAGCTGTTTTTT. V and J are TRBV29-1 and TRBJ2-2; no firm D call. The ends were cut back, 7 bases at V and 5 bases at J, with 5 bases in the middle. Germline V gene data show CDR1 as SQVTM and CDR2 as ANQGSEA. There are 10 residues in the CDR3.

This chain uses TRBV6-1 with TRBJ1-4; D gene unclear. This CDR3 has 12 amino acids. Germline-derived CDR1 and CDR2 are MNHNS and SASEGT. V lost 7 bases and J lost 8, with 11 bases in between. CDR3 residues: CASKADLEKLFF. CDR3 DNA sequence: TGTGCCAGCAAGGCTGATTTGGAAAAACTGTTTTTT.

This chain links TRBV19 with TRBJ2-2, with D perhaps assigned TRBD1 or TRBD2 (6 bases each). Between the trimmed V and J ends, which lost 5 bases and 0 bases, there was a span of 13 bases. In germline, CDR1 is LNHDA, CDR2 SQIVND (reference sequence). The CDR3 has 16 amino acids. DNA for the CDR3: TGTGCCAGTAGTTCCGAGGGGGGCCCGAACACCGGGGAGCTGTTTTTT. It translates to CASSSEGGPNTGELFF.

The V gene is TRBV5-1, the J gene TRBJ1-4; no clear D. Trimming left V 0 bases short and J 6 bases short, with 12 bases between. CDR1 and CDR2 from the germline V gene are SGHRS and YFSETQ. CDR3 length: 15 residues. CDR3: CASSLVPGGDEKLFF. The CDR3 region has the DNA TGCGCCAGCAGCTTGGTCCCGGGTGGAGATGAAAAACTGTTTTTT.

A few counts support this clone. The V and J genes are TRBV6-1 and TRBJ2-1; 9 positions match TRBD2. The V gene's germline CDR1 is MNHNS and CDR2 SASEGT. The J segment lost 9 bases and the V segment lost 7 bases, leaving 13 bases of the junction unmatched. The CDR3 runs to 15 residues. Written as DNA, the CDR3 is TGTGCCAGCACTATACAGGGCGGGGGGGCTGGTGAGCAGTTCTTC. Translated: CASTIQGGGAGEQFF.

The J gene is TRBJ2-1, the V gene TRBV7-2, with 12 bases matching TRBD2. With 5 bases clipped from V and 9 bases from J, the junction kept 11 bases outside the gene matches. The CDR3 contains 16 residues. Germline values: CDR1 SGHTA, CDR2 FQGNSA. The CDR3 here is CASSHSSGGAGGEQFF. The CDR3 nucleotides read TGTGCCAGCAGCCACTCTAGCGGGGGGGCTGGTGGTGAGCAGTTCTTC.

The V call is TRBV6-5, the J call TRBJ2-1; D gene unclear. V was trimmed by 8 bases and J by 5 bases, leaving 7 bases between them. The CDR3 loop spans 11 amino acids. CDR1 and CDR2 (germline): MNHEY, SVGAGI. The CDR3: CASSRDNEQFF. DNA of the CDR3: TGTGCCAGCTCCCGGGACAATGAGCAGTTCTTC.

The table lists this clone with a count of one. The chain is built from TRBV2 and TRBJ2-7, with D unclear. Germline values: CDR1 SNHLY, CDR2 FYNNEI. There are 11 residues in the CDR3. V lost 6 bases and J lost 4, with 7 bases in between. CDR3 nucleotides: TGTGCCAGCAGCCTCCGGTACGAGCAGTACTTC. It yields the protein CASSLRYEQYF.

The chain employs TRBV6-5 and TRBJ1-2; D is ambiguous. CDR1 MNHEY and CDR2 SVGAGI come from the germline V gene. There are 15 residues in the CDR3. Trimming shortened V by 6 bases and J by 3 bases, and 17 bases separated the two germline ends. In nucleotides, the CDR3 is TGTGCCAGCAGCCCCGAATATACCGACGACTATGGCTACACCTTC. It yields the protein CASSPEYTDDYGYTF.

Written as DNA, the CDR3 is TGTGCCAGCAGCCCTACACTAAGCAATCAGCCCCAGCATTTT. Translation gives CASSPTLSNQPQHF. The chain has TRBV7-2 and TRBJ1-5, with D hard to call. Germline CDR1 is SGHTA and CDR2 is FQGNSA. V lost 5 bases and J lost 1, with 9 bases in between. The CDR3 runs 14 residues.

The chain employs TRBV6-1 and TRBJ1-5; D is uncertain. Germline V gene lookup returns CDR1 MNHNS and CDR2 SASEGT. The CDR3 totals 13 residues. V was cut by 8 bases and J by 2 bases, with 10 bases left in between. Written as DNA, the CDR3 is TGTGCCAGCGGGCGGGTAGGCAATCAGCCCCAGCATTTT. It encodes CASGRVGNQPQHF.

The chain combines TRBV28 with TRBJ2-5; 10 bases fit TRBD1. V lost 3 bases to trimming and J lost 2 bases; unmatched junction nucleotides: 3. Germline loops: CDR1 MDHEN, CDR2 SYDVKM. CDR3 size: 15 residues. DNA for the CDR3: TGTGCCAGCAGTTTGCCGGGACAGGGGCAAGAGACCCAGTACTTC. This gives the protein CASSLPGQGQETQYF.

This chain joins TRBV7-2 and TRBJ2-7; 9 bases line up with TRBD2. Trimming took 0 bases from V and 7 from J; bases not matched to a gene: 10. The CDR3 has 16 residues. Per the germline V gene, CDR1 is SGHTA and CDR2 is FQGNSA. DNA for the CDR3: TGTGCCAGCAGCTTAGCACTAGCGGGCCGATCCGGGGAGCAGTACTTC. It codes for CASSLALAGRSGEQYF.

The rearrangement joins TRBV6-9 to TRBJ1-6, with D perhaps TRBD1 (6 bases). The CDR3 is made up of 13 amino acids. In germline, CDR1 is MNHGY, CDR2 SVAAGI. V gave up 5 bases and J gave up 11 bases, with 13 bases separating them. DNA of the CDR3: TGTGCCAGCAGTCCCGGAGGGGGAGCACCCCTCCACTTT. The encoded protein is CASSPGGGAPLHF.

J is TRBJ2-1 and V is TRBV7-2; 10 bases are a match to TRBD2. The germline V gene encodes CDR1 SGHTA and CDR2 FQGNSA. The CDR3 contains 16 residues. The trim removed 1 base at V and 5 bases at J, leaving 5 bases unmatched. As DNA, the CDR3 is TGTGCCAGCAGCTTAGACTTAGCGGGGGGAAACAATGAGCAGTTCTTC. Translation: CASSLDLAGGNNEQFF.

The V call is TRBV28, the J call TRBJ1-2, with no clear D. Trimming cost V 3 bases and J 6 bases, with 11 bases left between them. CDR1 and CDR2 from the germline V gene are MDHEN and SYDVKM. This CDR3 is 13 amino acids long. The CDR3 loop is CASSFRAVHGYTF. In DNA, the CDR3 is TGTGCCAGCAGTTTTCGGGCGGTCCATGGCTACACCTTC.

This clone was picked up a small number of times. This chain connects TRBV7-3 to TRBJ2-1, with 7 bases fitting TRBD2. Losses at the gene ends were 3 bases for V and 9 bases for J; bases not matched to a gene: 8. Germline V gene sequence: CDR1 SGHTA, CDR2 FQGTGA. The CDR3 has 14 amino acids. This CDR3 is CASSFGGVQSEQFF. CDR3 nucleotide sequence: TGTGCCAGCAGCTTTGGGGGGGTCCAAAGTGAGCAGTTCTTC.

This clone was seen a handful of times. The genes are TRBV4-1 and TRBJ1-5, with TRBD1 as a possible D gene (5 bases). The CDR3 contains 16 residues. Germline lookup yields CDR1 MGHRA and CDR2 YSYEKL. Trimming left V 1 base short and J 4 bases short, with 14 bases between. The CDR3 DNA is TGCGCCAGCAGCCAAGTAAGAGAACAGGTTAATCAGCCCCAGCATTTT. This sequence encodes CASSQVREQVNQPQHF.

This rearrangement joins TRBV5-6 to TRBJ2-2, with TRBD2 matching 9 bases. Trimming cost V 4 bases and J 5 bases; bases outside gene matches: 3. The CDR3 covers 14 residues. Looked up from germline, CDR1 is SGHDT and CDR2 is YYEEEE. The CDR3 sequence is CASSRGGATGELFF. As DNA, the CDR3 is TGTGCCAGCAGCCGCGGGGGGGCTACCGGGGAGCTGTTTTTT.

The CDR3 DNA reads as TGTGCCAGCAGCCCCGACTGGAACTATGGCTACACCTTC. The encoded protein is CASSPDWNYGYTF. The chain recombines TRBV6-5 with TRBJ1-2; D call uncertain. Trimming removed 6 bases from V and 2 bases from J, with 10 bases in between. This CDR3 comprises 13 residues. From germline, CDR1 is MNHEY and CDR2 SVGAGI.

In nucleotides, the CDR3 is TGTGCCAGCAGCAGGGGGGCTGACGACGAGCAGTACTTC. The encoded protein is CASSRGADDEQYF. The V and J genes are TRBV9 and TRBJ2-7, with D perhaps TRBD1 or TRBD2 (6 bases each). The germline gives CDR1 SGDLS, CDR2 YYNGEE. The CDR3 extends over 13 amino acids. V was clipped by 4 bases and J by 5 bases, with 13 bases between them.

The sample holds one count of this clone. The CDR3 nucleotides read TGTGCCAGCAGCCAGAAAGAGGTGTATCAAGATGGCTACACCTTC. It codes for CASSQKEVYQDGYTF. V is TRBV7-2 and J is TRBJ1-2; D remains unclear. Germline-derived CDR1 and CDR2 are SGHTA and FQGNSA. This CDR3 spans 15 amino acids. The germline V and J ends were trimmed by 5 bases and 6 bases, with 19 bases remaining between them.

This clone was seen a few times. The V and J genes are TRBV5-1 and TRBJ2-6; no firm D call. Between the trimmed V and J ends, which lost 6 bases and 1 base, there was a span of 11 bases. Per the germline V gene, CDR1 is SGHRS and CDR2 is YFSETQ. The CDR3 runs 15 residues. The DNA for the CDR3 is TGCGCCAGCACCCTGGGTAGATCTGGGGCCAACGTCCTGACTTTC. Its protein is CASTLGRSGANVLTF. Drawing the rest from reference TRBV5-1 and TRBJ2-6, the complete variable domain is KAGVTQTPRYLIKTRGQQVTLSCSPISGHRSVSWYQQTPGQGLQFLFEYFSETQRNKGNFPGRFSGRQFSNSRSEMNVSTLELGDSALYLCASTLGRSGANVLTFGAGSRLTVL.

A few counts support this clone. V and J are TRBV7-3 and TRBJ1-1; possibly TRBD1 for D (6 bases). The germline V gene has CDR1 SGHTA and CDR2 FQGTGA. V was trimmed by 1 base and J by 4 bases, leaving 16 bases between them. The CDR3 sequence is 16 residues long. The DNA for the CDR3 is TGTGCCAGCAGCTTAATAGGGGGACGGGGGATCACTGAAGCTTTCTTT. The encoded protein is CASSLIGGRGITEAFF.

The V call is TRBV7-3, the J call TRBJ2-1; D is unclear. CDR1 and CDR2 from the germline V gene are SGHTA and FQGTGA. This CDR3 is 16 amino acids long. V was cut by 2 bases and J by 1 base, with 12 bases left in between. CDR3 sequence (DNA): TGTGCCAGCAGCTTAGTACCAATGGGGTCCTACAATGAGCAGTTCTTC. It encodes CASSLVPMGSYNEQFF.

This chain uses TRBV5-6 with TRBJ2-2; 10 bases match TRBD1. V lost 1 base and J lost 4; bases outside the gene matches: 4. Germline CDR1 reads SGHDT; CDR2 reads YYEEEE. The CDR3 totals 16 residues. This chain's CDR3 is CASSLPGQGTTGELFF. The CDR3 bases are TGTGCCAGCAGCTTGCCGGGACAGGGGACCACCGGGGAGCTGTTTTTT.